This TCR beta chain was captured in a study of pediatric ulcerative colitis. As regards this clone: Its antigen is unidentified.

During colonoscopy, one to two rectal pinch biopsies were collected. Overall study results and limits: Blood samples from two patients yielded substantially fewer templates and were excluded from blood-rectal overlap analysis. Clonal expansions reduced rectal repertoire diversity in acute severe colitis.

The CDR3 loop spans 15 amino acids. Trimming at V came to 3 bases and at J to 2 bases, leaving 4 bases not matched to a gene. The germline CDR1 and CDR2 sequences are SGDLS and YYNGEE. Sequencing was performed with immunoSEQ multiplex PCR; in TCRdb, only in-frame clones are kept and a portion is missing. The data hold about 36,000 clones, with 73% observed a single time. The receptor comes from a boy aged 10-17 years with moderate ulcerative colitis. The chain combines TRBV9 with TRBJ1-4, with 7 positions matching TRBD1. Sequenced material: gut tissue. CDR3 protein: CASSAHRGTNEKLFF. CDR3 DNA: TGTGCCAGCAGCGCCCACAGGGGTACTAATGAAAAACTGTTTTTT.